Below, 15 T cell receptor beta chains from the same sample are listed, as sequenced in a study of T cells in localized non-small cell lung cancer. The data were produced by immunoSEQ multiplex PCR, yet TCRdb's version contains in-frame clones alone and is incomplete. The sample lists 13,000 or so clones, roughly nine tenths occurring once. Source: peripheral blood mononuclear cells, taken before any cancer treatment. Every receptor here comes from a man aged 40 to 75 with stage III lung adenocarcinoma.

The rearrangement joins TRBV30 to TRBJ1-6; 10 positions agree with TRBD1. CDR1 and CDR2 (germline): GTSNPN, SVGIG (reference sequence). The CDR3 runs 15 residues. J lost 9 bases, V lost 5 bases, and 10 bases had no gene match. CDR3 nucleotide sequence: TGTGCCTGGGAAGTAGGGGACAGGGGACTTTCACCCCTCCACTTT. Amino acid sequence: CAWEVGDRGLSPLHF.

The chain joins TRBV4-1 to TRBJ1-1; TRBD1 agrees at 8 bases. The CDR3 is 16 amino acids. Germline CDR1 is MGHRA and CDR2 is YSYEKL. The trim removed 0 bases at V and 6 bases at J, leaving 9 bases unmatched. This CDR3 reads CASSQEWDRPQAEAFF. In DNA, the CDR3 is TGCGCCAGCAGCCAAGAGTGGGACAGGCCTCAGGCTGAAGCTTTCTTT.

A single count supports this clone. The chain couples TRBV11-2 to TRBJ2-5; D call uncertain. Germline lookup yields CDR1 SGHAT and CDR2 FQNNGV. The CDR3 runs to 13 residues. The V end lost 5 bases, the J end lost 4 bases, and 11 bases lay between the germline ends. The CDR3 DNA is TGTGCCAGCAGCCTCGGGCTGGGAGAGACCCAGTACTTC. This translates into CASSLGLGETQYF.

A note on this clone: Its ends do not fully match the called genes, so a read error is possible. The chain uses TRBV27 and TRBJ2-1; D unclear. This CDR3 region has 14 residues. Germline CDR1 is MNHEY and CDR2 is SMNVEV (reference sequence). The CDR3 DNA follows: TGTGCCAGCAGTTTAAGTATCGGCTACAATGAGCGGTTCTTC. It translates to CASSLSIGYNERFF.

The CDR3 region has the DNA TGTGCCAGCAGCAGGGGACAGGGGGGCGGAAACACCATATATTTT. Its protein is CASSRGQGGGNTIYF. The chain links TRBV7-2 to TRBJ1-3; 11 bases match TRBD1. Per the germline V gene, CDR1 is SGHTA and CDR2 is FQGNSA. The CDR3 is 15 residues long. Trimming at V came to 5 bases and at J to 4 bases, leaving 4 bases not matched to a gene.

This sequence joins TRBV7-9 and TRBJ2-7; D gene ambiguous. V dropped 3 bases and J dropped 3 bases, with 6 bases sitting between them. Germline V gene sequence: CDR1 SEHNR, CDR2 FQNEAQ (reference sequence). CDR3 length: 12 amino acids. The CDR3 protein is CASSFSVYEQYF. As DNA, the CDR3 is TGTGCCAGCAGCTTCAGCGTCTACGAGCAGTACTTC.

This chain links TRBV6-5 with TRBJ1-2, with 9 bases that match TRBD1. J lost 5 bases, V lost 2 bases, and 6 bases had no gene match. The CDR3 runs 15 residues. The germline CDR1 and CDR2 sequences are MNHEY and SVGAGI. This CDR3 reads CASSYRDRAPYGYTF. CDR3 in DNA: TGTGCCAGCAGTTACCGGGACAGGGCGCCTTATGGCTACACCTTC.

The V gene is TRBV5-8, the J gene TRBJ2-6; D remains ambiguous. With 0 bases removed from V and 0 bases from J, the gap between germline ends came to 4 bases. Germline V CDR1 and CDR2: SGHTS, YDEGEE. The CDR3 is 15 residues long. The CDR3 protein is CASSLGLSGANVLTF. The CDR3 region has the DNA TGTGCCAGCAGCTTGGGGCTCTCTGGGGCCAACGTCCTGACTTTC.

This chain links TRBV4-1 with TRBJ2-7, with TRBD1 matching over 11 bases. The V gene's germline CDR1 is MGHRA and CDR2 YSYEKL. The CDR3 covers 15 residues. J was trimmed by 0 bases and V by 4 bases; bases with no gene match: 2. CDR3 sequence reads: CASSLGTGGSYEQYF. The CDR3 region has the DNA TGCGCCAGCAGCCTTGGGACAGGGGGCTCCTACGAGCAGTACTTC.

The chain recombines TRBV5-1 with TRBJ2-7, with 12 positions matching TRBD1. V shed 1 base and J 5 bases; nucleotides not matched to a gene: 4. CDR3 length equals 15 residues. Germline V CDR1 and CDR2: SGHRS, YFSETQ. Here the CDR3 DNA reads TGCGCCAGCAGCTTGTTGGGACAGGGGGCCAACGAGCAGTACTTC. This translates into CASSLLGQGANEQYF. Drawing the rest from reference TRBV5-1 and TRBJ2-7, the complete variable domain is KAGVTQTPRYLIKTRGQQVTLSCSPISGHRSVSWYQQTPGQGLQFLFEYFSETQRNKGNFPGRFSGRQFSNSRSEMNVSTLELGDSALYLCASSLLGQGANEQYFGPGTRLTVT.

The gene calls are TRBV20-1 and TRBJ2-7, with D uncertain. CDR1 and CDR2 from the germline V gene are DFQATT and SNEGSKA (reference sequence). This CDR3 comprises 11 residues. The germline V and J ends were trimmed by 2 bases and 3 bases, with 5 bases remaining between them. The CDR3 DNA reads TGCAGTGCTAGATTAAACTACGAGCAGTACTTC. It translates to CSARLNYEQYF.

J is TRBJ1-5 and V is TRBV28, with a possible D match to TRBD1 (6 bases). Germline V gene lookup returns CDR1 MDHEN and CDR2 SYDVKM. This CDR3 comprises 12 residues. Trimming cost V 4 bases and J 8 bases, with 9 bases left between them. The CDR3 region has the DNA TGTGCCAGCAGTTCTACAGGGAAGCCCCAGCATTTT. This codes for CASSSTGKPQHF. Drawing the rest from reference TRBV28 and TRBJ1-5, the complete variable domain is DVKVTQSSRYLVKRTGEKVFLECVQDMDHENMFWYRQDPGLGLRLIYFSYDVKMKEKGDIPEGYSVSREKKERFSLILESASTNQTSMYLCASSSTGKPQHFGDGTRLSIL.

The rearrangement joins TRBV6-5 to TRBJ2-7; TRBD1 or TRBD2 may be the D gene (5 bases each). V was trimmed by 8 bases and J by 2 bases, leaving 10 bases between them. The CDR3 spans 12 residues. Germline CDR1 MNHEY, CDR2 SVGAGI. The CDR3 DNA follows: TGTGCCAGCCGTGGGGGTACCTACGAGCAGTACTTC. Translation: CASRGGTYEQYF.

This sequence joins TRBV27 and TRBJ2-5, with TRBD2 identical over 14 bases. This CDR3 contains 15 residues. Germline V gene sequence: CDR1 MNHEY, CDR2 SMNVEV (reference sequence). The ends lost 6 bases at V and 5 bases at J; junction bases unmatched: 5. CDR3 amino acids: CASRTGTSGSETQYF. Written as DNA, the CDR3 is TGTGCCAGCAGGACCGGGACTAGCGGGAGTGAGACCCAGTACTTC.

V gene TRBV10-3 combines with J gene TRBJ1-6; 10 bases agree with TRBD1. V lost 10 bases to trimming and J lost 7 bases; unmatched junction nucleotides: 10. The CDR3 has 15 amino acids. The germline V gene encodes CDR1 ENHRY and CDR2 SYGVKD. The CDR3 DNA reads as TGTGCCACCGTACCGGGACAGGGGTCGAATTCACCCCTCCACTTT. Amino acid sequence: CATVPGQGSNSPLHF.